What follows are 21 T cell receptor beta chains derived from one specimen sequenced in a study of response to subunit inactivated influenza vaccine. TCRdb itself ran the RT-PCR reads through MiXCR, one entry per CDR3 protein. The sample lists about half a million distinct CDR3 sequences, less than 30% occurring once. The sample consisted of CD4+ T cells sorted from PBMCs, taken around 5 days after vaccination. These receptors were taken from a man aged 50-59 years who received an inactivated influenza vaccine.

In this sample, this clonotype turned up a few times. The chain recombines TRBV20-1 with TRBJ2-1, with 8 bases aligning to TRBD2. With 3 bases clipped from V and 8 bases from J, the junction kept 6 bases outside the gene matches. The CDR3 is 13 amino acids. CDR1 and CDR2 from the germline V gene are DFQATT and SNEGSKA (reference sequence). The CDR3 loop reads CSASSVAGYEQFF. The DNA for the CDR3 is TGCAGTGCTAGTTCTGTAGCGGGATATGAGCAGTTCTTC.

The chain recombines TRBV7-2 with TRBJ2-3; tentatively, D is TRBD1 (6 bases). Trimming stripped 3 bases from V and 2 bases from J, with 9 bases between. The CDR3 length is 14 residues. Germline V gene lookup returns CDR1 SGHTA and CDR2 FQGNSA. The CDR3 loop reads CASSFGQLTDTQYF. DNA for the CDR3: TGTGCCAGCAGCTTCGGACAGCTCACAGATACGCAGTATTTT.

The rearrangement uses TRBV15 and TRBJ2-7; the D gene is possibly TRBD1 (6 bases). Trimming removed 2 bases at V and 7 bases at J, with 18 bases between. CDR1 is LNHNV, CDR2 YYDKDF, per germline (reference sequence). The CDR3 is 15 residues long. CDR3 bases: TGTGCCACCAGCAGATCTAAGACAGGCCCGGGGGAGCAGTACTTC. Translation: CATSRSKTGPGEQYF.

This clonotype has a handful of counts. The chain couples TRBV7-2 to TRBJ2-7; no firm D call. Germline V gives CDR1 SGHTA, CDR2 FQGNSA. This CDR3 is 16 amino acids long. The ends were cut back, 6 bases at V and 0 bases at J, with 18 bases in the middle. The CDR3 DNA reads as TGTGCCAGCAGTCAAGGGTGGGATCACCCCTCCTACGAGCAGTACTTC. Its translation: CASSQGWDHPSYEQYF.

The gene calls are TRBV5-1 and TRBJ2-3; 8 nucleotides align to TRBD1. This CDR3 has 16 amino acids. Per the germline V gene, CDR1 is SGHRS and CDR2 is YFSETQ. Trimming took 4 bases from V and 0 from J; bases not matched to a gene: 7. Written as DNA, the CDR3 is TGCGCCAGCAGCAAGACAGGGGTGGGAAGCACAGATACGCAGTATTTT. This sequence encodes CASSKTGVGSTDTQYF. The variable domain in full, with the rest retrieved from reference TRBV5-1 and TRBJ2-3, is KAGVTQTPRYLIKTRGQQVTLSCSPISGHRSVSWYQQTPGQGLQFLFEYFSETQRNKGNFPGRFSGRQFSNSRSEMNVSTLELGDSALYLCASSKTGVGSTDTQYFGPGTRLTVL.

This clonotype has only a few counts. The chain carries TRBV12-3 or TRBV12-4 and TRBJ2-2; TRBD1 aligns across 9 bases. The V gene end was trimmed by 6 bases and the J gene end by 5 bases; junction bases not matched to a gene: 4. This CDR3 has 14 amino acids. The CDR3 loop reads CASRRDRVTGELFF. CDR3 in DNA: TGTGCCAGCAGGCGGGACAGGGTAACCGGGGAGCTGTTTTTT.

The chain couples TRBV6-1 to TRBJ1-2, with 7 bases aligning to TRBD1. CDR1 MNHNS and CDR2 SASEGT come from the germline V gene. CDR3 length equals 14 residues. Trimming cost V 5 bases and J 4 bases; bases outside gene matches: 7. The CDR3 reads CASSPLNRGYGYTF. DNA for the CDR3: TGTGCCAGCAGTCCGCTAAACAGGGGCTATGGCTACACCTTC.

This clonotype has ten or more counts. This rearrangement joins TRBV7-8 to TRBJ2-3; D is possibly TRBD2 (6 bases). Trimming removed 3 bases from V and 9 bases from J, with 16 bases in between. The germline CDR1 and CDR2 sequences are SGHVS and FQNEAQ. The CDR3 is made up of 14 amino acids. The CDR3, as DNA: TGTGCCAGCAGCTTGAACCAGGACTACCAGACGCAGTATTTT. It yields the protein CASSLNQDYQTQYF.

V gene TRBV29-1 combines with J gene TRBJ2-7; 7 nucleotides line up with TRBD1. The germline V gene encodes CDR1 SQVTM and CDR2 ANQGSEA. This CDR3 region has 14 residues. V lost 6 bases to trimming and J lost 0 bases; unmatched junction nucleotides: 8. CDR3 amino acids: CSVKAGTASYEQYF. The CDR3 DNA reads TGCAGCGTCAAAGCCGGGACAGCCTCCTACGAGCAGTACTTC.

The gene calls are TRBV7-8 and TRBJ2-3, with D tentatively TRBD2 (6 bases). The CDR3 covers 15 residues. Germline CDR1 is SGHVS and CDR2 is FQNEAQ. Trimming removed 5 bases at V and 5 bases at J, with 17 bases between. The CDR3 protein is CASSAYSPGGDTQYF. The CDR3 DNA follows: TGTGCCAGCAGCGCCTATTCCCCCGGGGGAGATACGCAGTATTTT.

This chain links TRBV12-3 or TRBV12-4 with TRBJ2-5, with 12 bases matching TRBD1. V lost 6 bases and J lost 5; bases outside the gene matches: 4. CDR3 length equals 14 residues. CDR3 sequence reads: CASSRDRGRETQYF. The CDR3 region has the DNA TGTGCCAGCAGCCGGGACAGGGGGCGCGAGACCCAGTACTTC.

In nucleotides, the CDR3 is TGTGCCAGCAGACCGAACCACAATGAGCAGTTCTTC. Protein: CASRPNHNEQFF. The chain carries TRBV11-2 and TRBJ2-1; D is uncertain. Germline V CDR1 and CDR2: SGHAT, FQNNGV. There are 12 residues in the CDR3. V was pared by 6 bases and J by 5 bases, with 8 bases between.

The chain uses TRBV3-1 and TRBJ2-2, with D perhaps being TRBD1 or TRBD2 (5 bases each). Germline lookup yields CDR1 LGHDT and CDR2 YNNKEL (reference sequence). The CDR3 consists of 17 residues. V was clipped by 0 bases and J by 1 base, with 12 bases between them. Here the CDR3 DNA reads TGTGCCAGCAGCCAAGATGTGGGGACGCGGAACACCGGGGAGCTGTTTTTT. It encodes CASSQDVGTRNTGELFF.

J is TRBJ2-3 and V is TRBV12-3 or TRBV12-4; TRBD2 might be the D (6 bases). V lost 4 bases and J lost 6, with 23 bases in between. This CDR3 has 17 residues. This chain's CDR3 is CASSSGASVSPVDTQYF. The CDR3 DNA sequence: TGTGCCAGCAGTTCCGGGGCTAGCGTCAGCCCCGTGGATACGCAGTATTTT.

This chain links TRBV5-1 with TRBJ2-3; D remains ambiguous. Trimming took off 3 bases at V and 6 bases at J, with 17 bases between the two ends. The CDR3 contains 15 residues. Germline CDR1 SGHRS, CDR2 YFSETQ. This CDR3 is CASSSGSVRVDTQYF. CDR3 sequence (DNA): TGCGCCAGCAGCTCGGGTTCGGTTCGGGTTGATACGCAGTATTTT.

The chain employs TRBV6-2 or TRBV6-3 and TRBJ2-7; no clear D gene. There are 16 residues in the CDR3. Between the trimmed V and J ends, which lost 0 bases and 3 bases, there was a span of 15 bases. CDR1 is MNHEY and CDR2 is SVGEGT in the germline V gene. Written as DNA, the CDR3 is TGTGCCAGCAGTTACTCGATAAATCTCCAAATCTACGAGCAGTACTTC. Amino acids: CASSYSINLQIYEQYF.

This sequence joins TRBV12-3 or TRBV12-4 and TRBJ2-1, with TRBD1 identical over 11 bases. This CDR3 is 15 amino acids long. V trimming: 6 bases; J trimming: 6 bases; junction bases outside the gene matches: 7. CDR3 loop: CASRGGTGGFNEQFF. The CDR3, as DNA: TGTGCCAGCAGGGGCGGGACAGGGGGGTTCAATGAGCAGTTCTTC.

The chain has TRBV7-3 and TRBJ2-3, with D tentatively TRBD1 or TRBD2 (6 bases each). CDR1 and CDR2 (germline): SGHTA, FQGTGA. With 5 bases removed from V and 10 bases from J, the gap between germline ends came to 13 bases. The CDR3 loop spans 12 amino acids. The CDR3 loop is CASSAGGLAQYF. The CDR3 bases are TGTGCCAGCAGCGCCGGGGGCCTCGCGCAGTATTTT.

This CDR3 is CASSPQGWGRDTQYF. The CDR3 DNA is TGTGCCAGCAGCCCACAGGGATGGGGGCGGGATACGCAGTATTTT. This rearrangement joins TRBV7-2 to TRBJ2-3, with D tentatively TRBD1 (6 bases). Between the trimmed V and J ends, which lost 5 bases and 6 bases, there was a span of 18 bases. The CDR3 has 15 residues. CDR1 and CDR2 from the germline V gene are SGHTA and FQGNSA. The whole variable domain, filled in from reference TRBV7-2 and TRBJ2-3, reads GAGVSQSPSNKVTEKGKDVELRCDPISGHTALYWYRQSLGQGLEFLIYFQGNSAPDKSGLPSDRFSAERTGGSVSTLTIQRTQQEDSAVYLCASSPQGWGRDTQYFGPGTRLTVL.

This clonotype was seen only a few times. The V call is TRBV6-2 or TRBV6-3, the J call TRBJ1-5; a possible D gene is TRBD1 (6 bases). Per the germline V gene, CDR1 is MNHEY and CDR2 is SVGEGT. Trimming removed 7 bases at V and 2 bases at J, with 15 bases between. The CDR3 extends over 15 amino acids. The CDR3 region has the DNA TGTGCCAGCAAGGGGGATACGTATCGCAATCAGCCCCAGCATTTT. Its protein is CASKGDTYRNQPQHF.

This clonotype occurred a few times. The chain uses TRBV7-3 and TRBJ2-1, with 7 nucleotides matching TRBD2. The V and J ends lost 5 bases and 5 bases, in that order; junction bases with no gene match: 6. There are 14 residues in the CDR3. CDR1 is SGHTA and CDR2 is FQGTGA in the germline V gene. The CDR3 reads CASSLSGLDNEQFF. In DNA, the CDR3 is TGTGCCAGCAGCCTTAGCGGGCTCGACAATGAGCAGTTCTTC.